Each of the 2 T cell receptor beta chains below was sequenced from the same sample in a study of cytomegalovirus exposure and HLA in healthy donors. The PCR used 60 Vbeta and 13 Jbeta primers. Only in-frame clones appear in the TCRdb table, and some are missing; sequencing was by immunoSEQ multiplex PCR. The table records about 90,000 clones, over 60% of them present only once. The sample was PBMCs. The receptors shown here come from a young man in good health and CMV-seronegative.

The V gene is TRBV7-3, the J gene TRBJ2-5; 8 nucleotides agree with TRBD1. CDR1 is SGHTA, CDR2 FQGTGA, per germline. The V and J ends lost 6 bases and 2 bases, in that order; junction bases with no gene match: 5. This CDR3 spans 14 amino acids. CDR3 amino acids: CASSRTGWQETQYF. The CDR3 coding sequence is TGTGCCAGCAGTCGGACAGGGTGGCAAGAGACCCAGTACTTC.

This chain joins TRBV6-5 and TRBJ2-2, with D tentatively TRBD1 (6 bases). CDR3 length: 15 amino acids. The V gene's germline CDR1 is MNHEY and CDR2 SVGAGI. Trimming cost V 7 bases and J 1 base, with 13 bases left between them. The CDR3: CASKGVTGNTGELFF. CDR3 nucleotide sequence: TGTGCCAGCAAGGGGGTGACAGGGAACACCGGGGAGCTGTTTTTT.